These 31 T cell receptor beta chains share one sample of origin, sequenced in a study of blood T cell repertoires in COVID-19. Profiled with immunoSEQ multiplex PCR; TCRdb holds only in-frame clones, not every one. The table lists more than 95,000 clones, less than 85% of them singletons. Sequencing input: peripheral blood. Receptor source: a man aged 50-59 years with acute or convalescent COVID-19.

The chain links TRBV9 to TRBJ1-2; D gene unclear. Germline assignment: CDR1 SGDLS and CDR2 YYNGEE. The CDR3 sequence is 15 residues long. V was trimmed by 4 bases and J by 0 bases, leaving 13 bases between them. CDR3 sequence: CASSPTGGTNYGYTF. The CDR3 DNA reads TGTGCCAGCAGCCCCACGGGAGGGACTAACTATGGCTACACCTTC.

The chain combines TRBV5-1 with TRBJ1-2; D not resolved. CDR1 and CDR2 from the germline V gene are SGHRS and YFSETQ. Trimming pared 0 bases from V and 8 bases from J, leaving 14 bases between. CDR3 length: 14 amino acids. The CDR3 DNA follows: TGCGCCAGCAGCTTGGCCCTAACGGCCGGGGGCTACACCTTC. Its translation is CASSLALTAGGYTF.

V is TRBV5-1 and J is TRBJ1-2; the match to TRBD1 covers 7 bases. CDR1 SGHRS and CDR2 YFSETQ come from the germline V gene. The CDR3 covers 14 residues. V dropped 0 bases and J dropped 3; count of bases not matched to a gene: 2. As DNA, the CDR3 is TGCGCCAGCAGCTTGGTGACAGGGTACTATGGCTACACCTTC. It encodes CASSLVTGYYGYTF.

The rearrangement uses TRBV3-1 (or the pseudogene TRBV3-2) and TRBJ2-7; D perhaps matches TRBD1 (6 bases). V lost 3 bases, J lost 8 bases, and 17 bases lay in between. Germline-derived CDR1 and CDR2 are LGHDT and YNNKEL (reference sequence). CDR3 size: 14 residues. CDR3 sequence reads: CASSQMKGVGQQYF. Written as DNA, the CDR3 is TGTGCCAGCAGCCAGATGAAGGGGGTGGGGCAGCAGTACTTC.

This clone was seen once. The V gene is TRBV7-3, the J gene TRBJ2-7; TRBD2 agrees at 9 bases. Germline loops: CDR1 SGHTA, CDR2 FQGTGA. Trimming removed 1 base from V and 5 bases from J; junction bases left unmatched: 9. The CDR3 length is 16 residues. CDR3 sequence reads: CASSLKASGTPHEQYF. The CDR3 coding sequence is TGTGCCAGCAGCTTAAAGGCTAGCGGGACACCCCACGAGCAGTACTTC.

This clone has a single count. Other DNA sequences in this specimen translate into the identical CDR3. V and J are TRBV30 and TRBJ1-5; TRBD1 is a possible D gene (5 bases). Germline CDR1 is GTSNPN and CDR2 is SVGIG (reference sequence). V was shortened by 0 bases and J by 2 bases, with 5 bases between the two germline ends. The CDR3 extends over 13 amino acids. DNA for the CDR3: TGTGCCTGGAGTGTACAGGGCAATCAGCCCCAGCATTTT. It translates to CAWSVQGNQPQHF.

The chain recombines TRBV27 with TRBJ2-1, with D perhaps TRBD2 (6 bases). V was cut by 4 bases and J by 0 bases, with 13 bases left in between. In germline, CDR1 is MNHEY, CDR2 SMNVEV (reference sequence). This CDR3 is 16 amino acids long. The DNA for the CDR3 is TGTGCCAGCAGTTATGGGGGAGGCCTCTCCTACAATGAGCAGTTCTTC. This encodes CASSYGGGLSYNEQFF.

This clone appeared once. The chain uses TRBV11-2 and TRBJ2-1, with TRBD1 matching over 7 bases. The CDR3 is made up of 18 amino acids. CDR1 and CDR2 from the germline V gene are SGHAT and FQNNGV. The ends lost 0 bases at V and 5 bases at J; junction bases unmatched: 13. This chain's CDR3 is CASSLDLVGRGKNNEQFF. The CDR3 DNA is TGTGCCAGCAGCTTAGACCTAGTCGGCAGGGGGAAAAACAATGAGCAGTTCTTC.

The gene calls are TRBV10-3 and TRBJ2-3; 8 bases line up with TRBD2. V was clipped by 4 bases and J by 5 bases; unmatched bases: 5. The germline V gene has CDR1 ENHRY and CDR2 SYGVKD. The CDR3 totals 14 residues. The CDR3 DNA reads TGTGCCATCAGTGGTAGCGGGGTGGGAGATACGCAGTATTTT. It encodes CAISGSGVGDTQYF.

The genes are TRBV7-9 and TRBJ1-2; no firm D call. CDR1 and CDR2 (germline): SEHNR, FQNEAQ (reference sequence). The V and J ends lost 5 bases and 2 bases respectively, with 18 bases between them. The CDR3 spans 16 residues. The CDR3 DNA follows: TGTGCCAGCAGCGCCTTTATAACACGAGGGAACTATGGCTACACCTTC. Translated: CASSAFITRGNYGYTF.

For the CDR3, the DNA is TGTGCCTGGAGTGTACTGGGGCGGGGATATGGCTACACCTTC. Its translation: CAWSVLGRGYGYTF. The rearrangement joins TRBV30 to TRBJ1-2; D perhaps matches TRBD1 (5 bases). Germline V lookup: CDR1 GTSNPN, CDR2 SVGIG (reference sequence). The CDR3 consists of 14 residues. Trimming cost V 0 bases and J 5 bases, with 13 bases left between them.

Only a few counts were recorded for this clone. The DNA for the CDR3 is TGTGCCAGCTCACCAGCGGACAGGGGGTTCGCAGATACGCAGTATTTT. It specifies CASSPADRGFADTQYF. The chain is built from TRBV18 and TRBJ2-3; 10 positions agree with TRBD1. CDR3 length: 16 residues. Germline-derived CDR1 and CDR2 are KGHSH and LQKENI. The ends lost 2 bases at V and 4 bases at J; junction bases unmatched: 6.

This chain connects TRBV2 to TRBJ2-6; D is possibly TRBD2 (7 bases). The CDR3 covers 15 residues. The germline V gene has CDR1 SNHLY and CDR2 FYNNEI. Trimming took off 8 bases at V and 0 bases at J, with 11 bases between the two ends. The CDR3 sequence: CASAGGLSGANVLTF. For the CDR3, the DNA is TGTGCCAGCGCCGGGGGGCTCTCTGGGGCCAACGTCCTGACTTTC.

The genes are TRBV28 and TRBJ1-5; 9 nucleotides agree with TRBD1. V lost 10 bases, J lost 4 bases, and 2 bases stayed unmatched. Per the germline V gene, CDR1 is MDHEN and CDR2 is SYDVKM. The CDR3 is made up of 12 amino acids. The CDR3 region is CATDRGNQPQHF. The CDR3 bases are TGTGCCACCGACAGGGGGAATCAGCCCCAGCATTTT.

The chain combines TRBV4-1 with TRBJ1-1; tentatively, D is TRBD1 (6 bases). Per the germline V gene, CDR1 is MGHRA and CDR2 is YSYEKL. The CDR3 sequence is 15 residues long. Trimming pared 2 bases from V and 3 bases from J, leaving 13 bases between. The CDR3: CASSQRGLRDTEAFF. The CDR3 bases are TGCGCCAGCAGCCAAAGGGGGTTGAGGGACACTGAAGCTTTCTTT.

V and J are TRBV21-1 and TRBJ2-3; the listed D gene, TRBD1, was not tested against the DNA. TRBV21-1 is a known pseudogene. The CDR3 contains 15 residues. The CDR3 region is CASSAGGSSTDTQYF. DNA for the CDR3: TGTGCCAGCAGCGCAGGGGGCTCGAGCACAGATACGCAGTATTTT.

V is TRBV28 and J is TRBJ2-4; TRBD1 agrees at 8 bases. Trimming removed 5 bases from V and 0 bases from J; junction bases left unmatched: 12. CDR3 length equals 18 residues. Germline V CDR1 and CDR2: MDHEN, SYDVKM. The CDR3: CASSRGQGKPKAKNIQYF. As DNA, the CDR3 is TGTGCCAGCAGTAGAGGACAGGGAAAACCAAAAGCCAAAAACATTCAGTACTTC.

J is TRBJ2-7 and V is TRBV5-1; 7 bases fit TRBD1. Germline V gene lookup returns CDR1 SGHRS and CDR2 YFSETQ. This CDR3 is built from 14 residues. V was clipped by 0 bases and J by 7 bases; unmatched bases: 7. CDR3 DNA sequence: TGCGCCAGCAGCTTGGAGGGTGACAGGGAGGAGCAGTACTTC. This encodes CASSLEGDREEQYF.

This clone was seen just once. CDR3: CASSQSGGGTDTQYF. As DNA, the CDR3 is TGTGCCAGCAGCCAGAGCGGAGGAGGGACAGATACGCAGTATTTT. The chain couples TRBV3-1 (or the pseudogene TRBV3-2) to TRBJ2-3, with a possible D match to TRBD2 (6 bases). Per the germline V gene, CDR1 is LGHDT and CDR2 is YNNKEL (reference sequence). V gave up 3 bases and J gave up 3 bases, with 13 bases separating them. CDR3 length equals 15 residues.

The CDR3, as DNA: TGTGCCAGCAGTTACGGGCAGGGGGTCACTGAAGCTTTCTTT. The encoded protein is CASSYGQGVTEAFF. The V call is TRBV6-5, the J call TRBJ1-1; 7 bases match TRBD1. V shed 2 bases and J 4 bases; nucleotides not matched to a gene: 4. The CDR3 consists of 14 residues. Germline-derived CDR1 and CDR2 are MNHEY and SVGAGI.

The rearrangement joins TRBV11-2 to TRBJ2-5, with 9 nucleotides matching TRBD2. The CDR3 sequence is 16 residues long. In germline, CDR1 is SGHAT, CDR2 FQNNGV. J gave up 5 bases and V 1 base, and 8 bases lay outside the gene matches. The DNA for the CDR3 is TGTGCCAGCAGCTTAGTATGGCTAGCGGGATCGGAGACCCAGTACTTC. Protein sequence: CASSLVWLAGSETQYF.

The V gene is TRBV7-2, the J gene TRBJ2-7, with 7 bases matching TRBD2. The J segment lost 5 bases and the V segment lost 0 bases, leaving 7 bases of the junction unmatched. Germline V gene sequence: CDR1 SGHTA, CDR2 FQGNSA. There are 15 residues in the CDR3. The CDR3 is CASSLAVTSTHEQYF. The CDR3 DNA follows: TGTGCCAGCAGCTTAGCGGTGACTAGCACCCACGAGCAGTACTTC.

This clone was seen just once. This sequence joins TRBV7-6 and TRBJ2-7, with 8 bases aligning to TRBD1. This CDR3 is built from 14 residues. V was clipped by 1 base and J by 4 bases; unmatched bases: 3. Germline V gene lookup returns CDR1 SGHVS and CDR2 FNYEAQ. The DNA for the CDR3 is TGTGCCAGCAGCTTAGGCAGGGGGCCGTACGAGCAGTACTTC. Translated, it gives CASSLGRGPYEQYF. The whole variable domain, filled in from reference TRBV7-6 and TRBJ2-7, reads GAGVSQSPRYKVTKRGQDVALRCDPISGHVSLYWYRQALGQGPEFLTYFNYEAQQDKSGLPNDRFSAERPEGSISTLTIQRTEQRDSAMYRCASSLGRGPYEQYFGPGTRLTVT.

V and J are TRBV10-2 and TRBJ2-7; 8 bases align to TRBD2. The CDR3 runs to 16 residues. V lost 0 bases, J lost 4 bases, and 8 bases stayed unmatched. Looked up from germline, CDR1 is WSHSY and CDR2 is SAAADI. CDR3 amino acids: CASSESIGREAYEQYF. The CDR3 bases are TGCGCCAGCAGTGAGTCGATAGGGCGGGAGGCGTACGAGCAGTACTTC.

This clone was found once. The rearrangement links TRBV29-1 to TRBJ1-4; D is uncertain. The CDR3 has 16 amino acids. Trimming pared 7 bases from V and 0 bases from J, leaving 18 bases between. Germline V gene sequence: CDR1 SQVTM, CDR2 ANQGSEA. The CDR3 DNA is TGCAGCGCAGCCGGGGAGAGTGGGGCAACTAATGAAAAACTGTTTTTT. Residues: CSAAGESGATNEKLFF.

DNA for the CDR3: TGTGCCAGCATCATCGGGACAGGGACTTTCGGGGAGCAGTACTTC. Amino acid sequence: CASIIGTGTFGEQYF. The chain carries TRBV6-5 and TRBJ2-7, with 9 bases that match TRBD1. The CDR3 runs to 15 residues. Unmatched junction bases numbered 14, after V lost 7 bases and J lost 7 bases. The V gene's germline CDR1 is MNHEY and CDR2 SVGAGI.

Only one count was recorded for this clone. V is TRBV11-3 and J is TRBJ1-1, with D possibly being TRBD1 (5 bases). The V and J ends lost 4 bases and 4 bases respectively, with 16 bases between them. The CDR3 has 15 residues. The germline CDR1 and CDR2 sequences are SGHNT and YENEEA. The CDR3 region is CASSSGTGDGTEAFF. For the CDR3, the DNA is TGTGCCAGCAGCTCAGGCACGGGGGATGGCACTGAAGCTTTCTTT.

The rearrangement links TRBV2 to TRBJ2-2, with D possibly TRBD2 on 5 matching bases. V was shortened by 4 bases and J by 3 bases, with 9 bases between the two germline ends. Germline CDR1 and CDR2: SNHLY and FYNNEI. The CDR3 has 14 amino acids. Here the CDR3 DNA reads TGTGCCAGCAGTGCCCAGCGGCACACCGGGGAGCTGTTTTTT. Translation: CASSAQRHTGELFF.

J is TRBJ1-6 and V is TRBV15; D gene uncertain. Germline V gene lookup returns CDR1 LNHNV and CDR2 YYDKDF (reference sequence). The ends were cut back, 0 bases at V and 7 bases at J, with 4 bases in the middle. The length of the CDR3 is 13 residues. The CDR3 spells CATSRDRNSPLHF. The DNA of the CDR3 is TGTGCCACCAGCAGAGATAGAAATTCACCCCTCCACTTT.

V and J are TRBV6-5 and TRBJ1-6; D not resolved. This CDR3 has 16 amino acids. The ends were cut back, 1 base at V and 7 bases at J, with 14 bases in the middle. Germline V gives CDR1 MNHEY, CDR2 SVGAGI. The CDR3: CASSYWPGRSNSPLHF. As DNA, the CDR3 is TGTGCCAGCAGTTACTGGCCGGGGAGGAGCAATTCACCCCTCCACTTT.

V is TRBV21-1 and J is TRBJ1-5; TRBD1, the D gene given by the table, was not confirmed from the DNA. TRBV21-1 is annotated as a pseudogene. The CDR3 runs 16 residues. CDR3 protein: CASSTGQGVCNQPQHF. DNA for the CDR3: TGTGCCAGCAGCACGGGACAGGGGGTCTGCAATCAGCCCCAGCATTTT.